A single sample is the source of the 15 T cell receptor beta chains below, sequenced in a study of blood T cell repertoires in COVID-19. TCRdb's table, derived via immunoSEQ multiplex PCR, lists solely in-frame clones and lacks some. This sample has about 140,000 clones, with around 82% found just once. The sequencing input was peripheral blood. These receptors were collected from a woman in her fifties or sixties with acute or convalescent COVID-19.

CDR3 sequence: CASSPGEVNQPQHF. The CDR3 bases are TGTGCCAGCTCACCTGGGGAGGTAAATCAGCCCCAGCATTTT. The chain joins TRBV18 to TRBJ1-5, with D unclear. CDR3 length equals 14 residues. Germline CDR1 is KGHSH and CDR2 is LQKENI. Trimming cost V 3 bases and J 4 bases, with 10 bases left between them. The full variable domain, in which reference TRBV18 and TRBJ1-5 provide the parts outside the CDR3, is NAGVMQNPRHLVRRRGQEARLRCSPMKGHSHVYWYRQLPEEGLKFMVYLQKENIIDESGMPKERFSAEFPKEGPSILRIQQVVRGDSAAYFCASSPGEVNQPQHFGDGTRLSIL.

This chain joins TRBV18 and TRBJ2-2, with D possibly matching TRBD2 (5 bases). CDR3 length: 16 residues. Trimming took off 3 bases at V and 0 bases at J, with 11 bases between the two ends. Germline V gene lookup returns CDR1 KGHSH and CDR2 LQKENI. The CDR3 is CASSPSSRANTGELFF. DNA of the CDR3: TGTGCCAGCTCACCCTCTAGCCGCGCGAACACCGGGGAGCTGTTTTTT.

The chain links TRBV27 to TRBJ2-1, with 11 bases lining up with TRBD2. This CDR3 is 21 amino acids long. Germline trimming cut 2 bases from V and 0 bases from J; bases unmatched to any gene: 15. Germline V gene sequence: CDR1 MNHEY, CDR2 SMNVEV (reference sequence). CDR3 residues: CASSLKPPGTSGMSSYNEQFF. CDR3 bases: TGTGCCAGCAGTTTAAAACCCCCCGGGACTAGCGGAATGAGCTCCTACAATGAGCAGTTCTTC.

V and J are TRBV7-2 and TRBJ2-3; D not certain. CDR3 length: 16 amino acids. V lost 6 bases to trimming and J lost 0 bases, with 16 bases between them. Germline V gives CDR1 SGHTA, CDR2 FQGNSA. The chain's CDR3 is CASSSLSISSTDTQYF. The CDR3 region has the DNA TGTGCCAGCAGTTCTCTAAGCATCTCGAGCACAGATACGCAGTATTTT.

The CDR3 loop reads CASSYERTANEKLFF. The CDR3 DNA follows: TGTGCCAGCAGTTACGAGCGGACAGCGAATGAAAAACTGTTTTTT. The rearrangement links TRBV6-5 to TRBJ1-4, with D possibly being TRBD1 (6 bases). The CDR3 is 15 residues long. Per the germline V gene, CDR1 is MNHEY and CDR2 is SVGAGI. The V and J ends lost 2 bases and 5 bases respectively, with 12 bases between them.

J is TRBJ2-7 and V is TRBV3-1 (or the pseudogene TRBV3-2); D is possibly TRBD2 (5 bases). CDR1 and CDR2 (germline): LGHDT, YNNKEL (reference sequence). V gave up 1 base and J gave up 0 bases, with 13 bases separating them. This CDR3 is 16 amino acids long. DNA of the CDR3: TGTGCCAGCAGCCAAGGCTGGACTGAAACCTCCTACGAGCAGTACTTC. Its translation is CASSQGWTETSYEQYF.

The chain carries TRBV5-1 and TRBJ2-1; possible D gene TRBD2, 5 bases. The germline gives CDR1 SGHRS, CDR2 YFSETQ. This CDR3 contains 14 residues. V dropped 4 bases and J dropped 9 bases, with 17 bases sitting between them. CDR3 DNA: TGCGCCAGCAGCCAGAGGACTGACGAGGGTGAGCAGTTCTTC. It encodes CASSQRTDEGEQFF.

The chain couples TRBV4-3 to TRBJ2-7, with a weak D call TRBD1 (6 bases). Trimming cost V 3 bases and J 3 bases, with 12 bases left between them. The CDR3 runs to 14 residues. Germline values: CDR1 LGHNA, CDR2 YSLEER. The CDR3 bases are TGCGCCAGCAGCCAGACAGGAAAAGACTACGAGCAGTACTTC. Protein sequence: CASSQTGKDYEQYF.

This sequence joins TRBV5-5 and TRBJ2-1, with 12 nucleotides matching TRBD2. The CDR3 is 16 residues long. The ends lost 2 bases at V and 4 bases at J; junction bases unmatched: 4. From germline, CDR1 is SGHKS and CDR2 YYEKEE (reference sequence). The CDR3 coding sequence is TGTGCCAGCAGCTTAAGGCTAGCGGGAGGGTACAATGAGCAGTTCTTC. Translated, it gives CASSLRLAGGYNEQFF. The complete variable domain, with remaining parts taken from reference TRBV5-5 and TRBJ2-1, reads DAGVTQSPTHLIKTRGQQVTLRCSPISGHKSVSWYQQVLGQGPQFIFQYYEKEERGRGNFPDRFSARQFPNYSSELNVNALLLGDSALYLCASSLRLAGGYNEQFFGPGTRLTVL.

This rearrangement joins TRBV27 to TRBJ1-2, with a possible D match to TRBD1 (6 bases). Trimming stripped 10 bases from V and 4 bases from J, with 16 bases between. The CDR3 has 13 residues. The V gene's germline CDR1 is MNHEY and CDR2 SMNVEV (reference sequence). In nucleotides, the CDR3 is TGTGCCACCAGAGCGACAGGCGCCTATGGCTACACCTTC. Its translation is CATRATGAYGYTF.

The CDR3 bases are TGTGCCAGCAGCGGACAGGGAACTAGGAATTCACCCCTCCACTTT. Protein product: CASSGQGTRNSPLHF. The chain recombines TRBV2 with TRBJ1-6; 8 bases fit TRBD1. Germline lookup yields CDR1 SNHLY and CDR2 FYNNEI. The V and J ends lost 6 bases and 7 bases, in that order; junction bases with no gene match: 8. The CDR3 is 15 amino acids.

This chain uses TRBV2 with TRBJ1-2; D is uncertain. The germline CDR1 and CDR2 sequences are SNHLY and FYNNEI. Trimming shortened V by 1 base and J by 4 bases, and 10 bases separated the two germline ends. The CDR3 sequence is 14 residues long. The CDR3 loop is CASSEGQALYGYTF. For the CDR3, the DNA is TGTGCCAGCAGTGAAGGGCAGGCCCTCTATGGCTACACCTTC. Full variable domain (rest looked up from reference TRBV2 and TRBJ1-2): EPEVTQTPSHQVTQMGQEVILRCVPISNHLYFYWYRQILGQKVEFLVSFYNNEISEKSEIFDDQFSVERPDGSNFTLKIRSTKLEDSAMYFCASSEGQALYGYTFGSGTRLTVV.

V gene TRBV24-1 combines with J gene TRBJ2-3, with D hard to call. V lost 4 bases to trimming and J lost 7 bases, with 11 bases between them. Per germline, CDR1 KGHDR and CDR2 SFDVKD. CDR3 length: 13 amino acids. As DNA, the CDR3 is TGTGCCACCAGTGAGGCAGCGAGTTATACGCAGTATTTT. Translation: CATSEAASYTQYF.

J is TRBJ2-3 and V is TRBV27, with 8 bases lining up with TRBD1. This CDR3 region has 17 residues. The V segment lost 0 bases and the J segment 6 bases; nucleotides outside the gene matches: 11. CDR1 is MNHEY, CDR2 SMNVEV, per germline (reference sequence). The CDR3 bases are TGTGCCAGCAGTTTATCAGGTGCGACGACAGGGGTGGATACGCAGTATTTT. Encoded protein: CASSLSGATTGVDTQYF.

Here the CDR3 reads CASSYLSGDTGELFF. CDR3 in DNA: TGTGCCAGCAGTTACTTGTCAGGGGACACCGGGGAGCTGTTTTTT. V is TRBV6-5 and J is TRBJ2-2; a possible D gene is TRBD1 (6 bases). The CDR3 is 15 amino acids. CDR1 MNHEY and CDR2 SVGAGI come from the germline V gene. The V end lost 1 base, the J end lost 3 bases, and 9 bases lay between the germline ends.